Reported below is one T cell receptor (beta chain). Its target is unknown. Original methodology: Filtering was not the same, since immunoSEQ gave junction-only sequences without quality scores. Some clones are missing from TCRdb's copy, which holds only in-frame ones; the method was immunoSEQ multiplex PCR. V and J calls and clone size are as listed in that table; D and trimming were resolved from the DNA. This sample yields about a million clones, of which about 70% are seen a single time; approximately 1.5% belongs to the top ten. The sample originates from a study of shared clonotypes between healthy human individuals. The wider study: Serving as donors were two women and a few men, whose ages spanned 18 to 49. Study-wide points: Some clonotypes were shared by all four sorted-subset donors, while others were not shared. The non-shared ones had lower generation probabilities than the shared ones.

From CD4+ cells came CD45RA+ naive and CD45RA-negative memory subsets. The CDR3 loop spans 12 amino acids. Deletions cut 5 bases from V and 4 bases from J, with 8 bases between. Germline V gene data show CDR1 as SGHRS and CDR2 as YFSETQ. Sequencing was done on a sample of memory CD4+ T cells sorted from blood. Subset noted: CD45RA-negative fraction. The V and J genes are TRBV5-1 and TRBJ2-3; D uncertain. This clonotype was sampled from a man younger than 35 in good health. The CDR3 spells CASRAEADTQYF. For the CDR3, the DNA is TGCGCCAGCAGAGCAGAGGCAGATACGCAGTATTTT.